The text below deals with one T cell receptor (beta chain). Its antigen is undetermined. Repertoires were generated with immunoSEQ multiplex PCR, while TCRdb's copy carries only in-frame clones and drops some. The sample yields under 400,000 clones, roughly 87% seen once. This entry belongs to a study of Ad26.COV2.S vaccination and SARS-CoV-2 variants. In the study overall: It was the COV1001 Ad26.COV2.S trial arm that included the donor. Study results and limitations: Non-spike TCR breadth showed similarity between vaccine and placebo recipients.

Stated treatment: around 19 received Ad26.COV2.S at low or high dose, single or two shots; about 5 received placebo; per-sample allocation not given. Vaccine and placebo recipients were sampled on day 63 after the first injection. Expressing Wuhan-strain SARS-CoV-2 spike, an Ad26 vector served as the vaccine. Germline CDR1 reads LGHNA; CDR2 reads YNFKEQ. The CDR3 has 15 residues. V lost 4 bases, J lost 6 bases, and 17 bases lay in between. Specimen: peripheral blood, collected in a trial of Ad26.COV2.S vaccine versus placebo. The TCR was taken from a person aged 18-65 years who received the Ad26.COV2.S COVID-19 vaccine or a placebo. The rearrangement uses TRBV4-2 and TRBJ2-3, with no clear D. CDR3 amino acids: CASSPLMDRVDTQYF. DNA of the CDR3: TGTGCCAGCAGCCCCCTCATGGACCGGGTGGATACGCAGTATTTT.